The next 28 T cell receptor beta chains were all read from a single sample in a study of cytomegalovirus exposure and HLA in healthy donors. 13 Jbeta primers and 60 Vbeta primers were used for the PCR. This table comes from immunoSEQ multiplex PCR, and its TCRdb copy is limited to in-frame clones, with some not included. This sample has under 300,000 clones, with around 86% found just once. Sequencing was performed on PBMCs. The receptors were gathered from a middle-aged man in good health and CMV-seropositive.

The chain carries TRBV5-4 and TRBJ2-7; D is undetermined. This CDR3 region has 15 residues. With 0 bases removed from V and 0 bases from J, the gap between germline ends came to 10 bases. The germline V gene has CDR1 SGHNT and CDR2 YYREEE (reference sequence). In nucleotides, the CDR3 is TGTGCCAGCAGCTTGGATAGCCGGAGCTCCTACGAGCAGTACTTC. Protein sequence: CASSLDSRSSYEQYF.

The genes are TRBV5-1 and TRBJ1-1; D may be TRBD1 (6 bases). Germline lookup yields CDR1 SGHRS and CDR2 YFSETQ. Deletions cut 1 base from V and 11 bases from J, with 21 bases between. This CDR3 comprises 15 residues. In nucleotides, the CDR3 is TGCGCCAGCAGCTTGACGGAGGACAGCTTCCAAGGGGCTTTCTTT. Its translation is CASSLTEDSFQGAFF. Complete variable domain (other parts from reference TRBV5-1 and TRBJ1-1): KAGVTQTPRYLIKTRGQQVTLSCSPISGHRSVSWYQQTPGQGLQFLFEYFSETQRNKGNFPGRFSGRQFSNSRSEMNVSTLELGDSALYLCASSLTEDSFQGAFFGQGTRLTVV.

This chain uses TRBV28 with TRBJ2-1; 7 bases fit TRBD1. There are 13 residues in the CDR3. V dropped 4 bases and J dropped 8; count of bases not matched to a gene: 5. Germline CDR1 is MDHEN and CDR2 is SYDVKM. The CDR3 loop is CASSWARGHEQFF. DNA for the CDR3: TGTGCCAGCAGTTGGGCAAGGGGGCATGAGCAGTTCTTC. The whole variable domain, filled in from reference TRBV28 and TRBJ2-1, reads DVKVTQSSRYLVKRTGEKVFLECVQDMDHENMFWYRQDPGLGLRLIYFSYDVKMKEKGDIPEGYSVSREKKERFSLILESASTNQTSMYLCASSWARGHEQFFGPGTRLTVL.

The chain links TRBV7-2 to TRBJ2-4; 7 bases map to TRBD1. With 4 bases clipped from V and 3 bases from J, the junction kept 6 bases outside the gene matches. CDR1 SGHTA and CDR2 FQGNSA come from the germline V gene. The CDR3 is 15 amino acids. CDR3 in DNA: TGTGCCAGCAGCTCGCCGGGACAGCACAAAAACATTCAGTACTTC. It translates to CASSSPGQHKNIQYF.

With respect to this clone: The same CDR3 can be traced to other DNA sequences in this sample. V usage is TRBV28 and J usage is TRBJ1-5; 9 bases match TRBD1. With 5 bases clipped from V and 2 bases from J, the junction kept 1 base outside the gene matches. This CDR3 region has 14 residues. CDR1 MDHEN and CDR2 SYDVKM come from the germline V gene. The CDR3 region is CASSRDRGNQPQHF. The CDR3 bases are TGTGCCAGCAGTCGGGACAGGGGCAATCAGCCCCAGCATTTT.

Written as DNA, the CDR3 is TGTGCCAGCAGCGGCAACAGGGGAAGGCCCTACGAGCAGTACTTC. Translation: CASSGNRGRPYEQYF. The chain uses TRBV5-4 and TRBJ2-7, with 7 bases aligning to TRBD1. The germline gives CDR1 SGHNT, CDR2 YYREEE (reference sequence). This CDR3 region has 15 residues. V shed 4 bases, J shed 2 bases, and the junction held 9 bases outside the gene matches. The whole variable domain, filled in from reference TRBV5-4 and TRBJ2-7, reads ETGVTQSPTHLIKTRGQQVTLRCSSQSGHNTVSWYQQALGQGPQFIFQYYREEENGRGNFPPRFSGLQFPNYSSELNVNALELDDSALYLCASSGNRGRPYEQYFGPGTRLTVT.

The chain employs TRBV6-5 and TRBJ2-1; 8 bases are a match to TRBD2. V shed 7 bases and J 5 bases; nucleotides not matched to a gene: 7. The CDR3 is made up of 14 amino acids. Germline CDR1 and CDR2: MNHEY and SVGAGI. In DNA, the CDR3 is TGTGCCAGCACCAGAGCGGGAGTGGACAATGAGCAGTTCTTC. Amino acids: CASTRAGVDNEQFF.

CDR3 coding DNA: TGCGCCAGCAGCCCGACTAGCGGGAAATACGAGCAGTACTTC. Protein: CASSPTSGKYEQYF. The chain is built from TRBV4-1 and TRBJ2-7, with TRBD2 matching over 11 bases. The V and J ends lost 4 bases and 4 bases, in that order; junction bases with no gene match: 3. The CDR3 runs to 14 residues. Germline loops: CDR1 MGHRA, CDR2 YSYEKL.

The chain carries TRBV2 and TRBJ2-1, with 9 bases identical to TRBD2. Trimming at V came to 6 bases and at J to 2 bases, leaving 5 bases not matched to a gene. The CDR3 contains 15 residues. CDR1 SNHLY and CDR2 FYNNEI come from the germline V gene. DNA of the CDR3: TGTGCCAGCAGGGCCGGGACTAGCACCTACAATGAGCAGTTCTTC. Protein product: CASRAGTSTYNEQFF.

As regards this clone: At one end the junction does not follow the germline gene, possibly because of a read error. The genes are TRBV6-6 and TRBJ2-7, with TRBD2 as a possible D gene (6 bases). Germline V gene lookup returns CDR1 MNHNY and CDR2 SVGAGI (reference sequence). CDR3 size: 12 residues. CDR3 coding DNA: TGTGCCAGCAGTTCAGCGGGCTACGAGCAGTGCTTC. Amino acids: CASSSAGYEQCF.

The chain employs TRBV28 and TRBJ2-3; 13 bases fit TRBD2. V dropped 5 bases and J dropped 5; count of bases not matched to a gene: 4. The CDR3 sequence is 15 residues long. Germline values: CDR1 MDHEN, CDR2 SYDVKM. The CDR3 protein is CASSPRTSGRDTQYF. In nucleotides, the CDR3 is TGTGCCAGCAGTCCCCGGACTAGCGGGAGAGATACGCAGTATTTT.

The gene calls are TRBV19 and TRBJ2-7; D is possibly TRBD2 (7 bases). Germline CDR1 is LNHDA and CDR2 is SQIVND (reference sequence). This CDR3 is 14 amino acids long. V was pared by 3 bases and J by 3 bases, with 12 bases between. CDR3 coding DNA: TGTGCCAGTAGTATGGGGGGGCGAATCTACGAGCAGTACTTC. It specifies CASSMGGRIYEQYF.

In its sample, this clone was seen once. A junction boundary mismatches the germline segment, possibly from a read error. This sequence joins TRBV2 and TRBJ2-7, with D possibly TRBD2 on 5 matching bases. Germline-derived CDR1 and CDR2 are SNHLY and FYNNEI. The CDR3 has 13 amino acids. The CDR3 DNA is TGTGCCAGCAGGGAAGCGGCTTTCTACGAGCAGTACTTC. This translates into CASREAAFYEQYF. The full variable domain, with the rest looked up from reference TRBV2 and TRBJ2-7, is EPEVTQTPSHQVTQMGQEVILRCVPISNHLYFYWYRQILGQKVEFLVSFYNNEISEKSEIFDDQFSVERPDGSNFTLKIRSTKLEDSAMYFCASREAAFYEQYFGPGTRLTVT.

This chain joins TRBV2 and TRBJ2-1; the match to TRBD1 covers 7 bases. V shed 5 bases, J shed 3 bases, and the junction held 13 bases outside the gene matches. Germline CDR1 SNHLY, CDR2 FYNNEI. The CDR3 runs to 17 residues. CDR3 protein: CASSRLQSGTDYNEQFF. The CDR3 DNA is TGTGCCAGCAGTCGCCTACAGTCCGGGACAGACTACAATGAGCAGTTCTTC.

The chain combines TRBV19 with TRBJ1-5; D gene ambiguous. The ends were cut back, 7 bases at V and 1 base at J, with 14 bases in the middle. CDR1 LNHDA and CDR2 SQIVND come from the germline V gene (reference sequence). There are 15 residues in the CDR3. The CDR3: CASTERGYSNQPQHF. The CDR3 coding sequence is TGTGCCAGTACCGAGAGAGGGTACAGCAATCAGCCCCAGCATTTT.

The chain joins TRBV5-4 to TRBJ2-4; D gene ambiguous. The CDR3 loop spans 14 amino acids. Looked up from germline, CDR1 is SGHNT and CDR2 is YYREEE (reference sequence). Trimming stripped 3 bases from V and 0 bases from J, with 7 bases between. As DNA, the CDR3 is TGTGCCAGCAGCTCCATACTAGCCAAAAACATTCAGTACTTC. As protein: CASSSILAKNIQYF.

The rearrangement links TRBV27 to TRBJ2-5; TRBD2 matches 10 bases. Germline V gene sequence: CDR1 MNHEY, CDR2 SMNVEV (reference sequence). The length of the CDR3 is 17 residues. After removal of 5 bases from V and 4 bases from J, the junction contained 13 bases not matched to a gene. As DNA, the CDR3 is TGTGCCAGCAGTCCCCTCGCCGGGACTAGCGTTCGAGAGACCCAGTACTTC. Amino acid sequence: CASSPLAGTSVRETQYF.

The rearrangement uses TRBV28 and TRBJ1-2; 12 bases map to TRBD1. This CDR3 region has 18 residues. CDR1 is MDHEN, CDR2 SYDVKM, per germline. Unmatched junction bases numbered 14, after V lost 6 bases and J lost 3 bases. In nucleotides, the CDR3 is TGTGCCAGCAGACTCCCACCGGGACAGGGGGCGCGGGACTATGGCTACACCTTC. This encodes CASRLPPGQGARDYGYTF.

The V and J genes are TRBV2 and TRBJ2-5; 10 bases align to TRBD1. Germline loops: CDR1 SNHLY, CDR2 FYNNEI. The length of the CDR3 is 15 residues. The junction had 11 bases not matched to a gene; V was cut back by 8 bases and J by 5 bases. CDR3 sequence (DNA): TGTGCCAGCCCTCCCGGGACAGGGGCTCGGGAGACCCAGTACTTC. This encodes CASPPGTGARETQYF.

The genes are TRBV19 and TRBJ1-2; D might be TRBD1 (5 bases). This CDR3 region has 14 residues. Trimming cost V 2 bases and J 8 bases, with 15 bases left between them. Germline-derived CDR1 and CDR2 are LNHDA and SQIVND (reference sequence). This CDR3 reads CASSIIGQGGGYTF. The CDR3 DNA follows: TGTGCCAGTAGTATAATCGGGCAGGGAGGCGGCTACACCTTC.

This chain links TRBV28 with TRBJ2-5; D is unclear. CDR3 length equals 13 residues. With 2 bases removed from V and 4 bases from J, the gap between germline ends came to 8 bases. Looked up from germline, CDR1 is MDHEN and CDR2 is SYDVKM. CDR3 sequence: CASSLLGRETQYF. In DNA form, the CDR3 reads TGTGCCAGCAGTTTACTGGGCCGAGAGACCCAGTACTTC.

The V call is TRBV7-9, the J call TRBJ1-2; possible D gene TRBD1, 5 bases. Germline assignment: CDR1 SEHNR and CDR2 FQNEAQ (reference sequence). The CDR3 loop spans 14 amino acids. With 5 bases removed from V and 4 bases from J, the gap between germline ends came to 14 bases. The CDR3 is CASSIPGLTYGYTF. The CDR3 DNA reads TGTGCCAGCAGCATTCCGGGACTGACCTATGGCTACACCTTC. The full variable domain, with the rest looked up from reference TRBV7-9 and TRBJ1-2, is DTGVSQNPRHKITKRGQNVTFRCDPISEHNRLYWYRQTLGQGPEFLTYFQNEAQLEKSRLLSDRFSAERPKGSFSTLEIQRTEQGDSAMYLCASSIPGLTYGYTFGSGTRLTVV.

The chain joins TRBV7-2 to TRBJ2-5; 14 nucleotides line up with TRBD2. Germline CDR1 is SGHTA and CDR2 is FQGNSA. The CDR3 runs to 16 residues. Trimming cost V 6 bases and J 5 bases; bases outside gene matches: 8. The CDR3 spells CASRRGLAGGRETQYF. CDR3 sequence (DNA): TGTGCCAGCAGACGAGGACTAGCGGGAGGACGGGAGACCCAGTACTTC.

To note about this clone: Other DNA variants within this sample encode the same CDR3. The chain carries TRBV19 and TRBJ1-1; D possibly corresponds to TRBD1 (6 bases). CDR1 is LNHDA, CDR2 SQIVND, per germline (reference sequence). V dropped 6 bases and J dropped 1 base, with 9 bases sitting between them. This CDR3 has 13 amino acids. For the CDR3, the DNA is TGTGCCAGTAGAGACAGGAGGAACACTGAAGCTTTCTTT. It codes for CASRDRRNTEAFF. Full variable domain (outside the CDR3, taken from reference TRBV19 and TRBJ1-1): DGGITQSPKYLFRKEGQNVTLSCEQNLNHDAMYWYRQDPGQGLRLIYYSQIVNDFQKGDIAEGYSVSREKKESFPLTVTSAQKNPTAFYLCASRDRRNTEAFFGQGTRLTVV.

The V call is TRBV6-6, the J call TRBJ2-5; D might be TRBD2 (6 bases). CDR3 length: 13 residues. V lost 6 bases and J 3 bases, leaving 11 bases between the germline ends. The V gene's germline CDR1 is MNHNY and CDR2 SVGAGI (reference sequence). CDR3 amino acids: CASSPGEEETQYF. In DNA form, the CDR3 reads TGTGCCAGCAGCCCCGGGGAGGAAGAGACCCAGTACTTC.

In nucleotides, the CDR3 is TGCGCCAGCAGTACGACTAGACCACAAGAGACCCAGTACTTC. It is translated as CASSTTRPQETQYF. This chain connects TRBV10-1 to TRBJ2-5; a possible D gene is TRBD2 (6 bases). The CDR3 covers 14 residues. Germline assignment: CDR1 WNHNN and CDR2 SYGVQD (reference sequence). The V and J ends lost 5 bases and 2 bases respectively, with 12 bases between them.

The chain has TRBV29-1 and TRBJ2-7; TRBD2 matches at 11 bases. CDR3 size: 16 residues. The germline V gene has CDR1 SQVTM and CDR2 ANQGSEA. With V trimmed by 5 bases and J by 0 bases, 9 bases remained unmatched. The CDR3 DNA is TGCAGCGTTACCGGGACTAGCGGCACGAGCTCCTACGAGCAGTACTTC. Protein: CSVTGTSGTSSYEQYF.

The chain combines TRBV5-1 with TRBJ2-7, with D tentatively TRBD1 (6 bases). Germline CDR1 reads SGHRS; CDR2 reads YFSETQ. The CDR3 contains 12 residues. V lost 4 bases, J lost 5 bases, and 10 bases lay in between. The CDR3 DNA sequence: TGCGCCAGCAGCGCCACAGGGAACGAGCAGTACTTC. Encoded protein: CASSATGNEQYF.